Listed below are T cell receptor beta chains from one sample, sequenced in a study of T-cell memory formation after mild COVID-19. TCRdb used MiXCR to reprocess the 5' RACE reads, holding one entry per CDR3 protein. The repertoire includes 250,000 to 350,000 distinct CDR3 sequences, 15% to 20% of them detected once, and less than 30% sits in the top ten. The sample consisted of PBMCs or a T cell subset sorted from them (not recorded which). The receptor set was obtained from a man in his late teens or twenties who had mild COVID-19 (a few samples of this study predate the infection). Cell type and time point are not known. The CDR3 runs from the conserved cysteine through the conserved F or W. A D gene is named only where the DNA matches it firmly. Expanded clones get a size class; other rows say once, few or many, or leave the size out.

D: TRBD1; J: TRBJ2-1; size: few; V: TRBV5-5; DNA: TGTGCCAGCAGCTTGGGACAGGGCATTATGTTGCAGTTCTTC; CDR3: CASSLGQGIMLQFF
D: -; J: TRBJ2-6; size: few; V: TRBV4-3; DNA: TGCGCCAGCAGCCCGATACCGTCCGGGGTGGTTGGTGGGGCCAACGTCCTGACTTTC; CDR3: CASSPIPSGVVGGANVLTF
D: -; J: TRBJ2-6; size: few; V: TRBV5-1; DNA: TGCGCCAGCAGCGACCAGGGGAGGGCCCCTGGGGCCAACGTCCTGACTTTC; CDR3: CASSDQGRAPGANVLTF
D: -; J: TRBJ2-1; size: few; V: TRBV6-2/TRBV6-3; DNA: TGTTCCAGCAGTTACTCACCAGGGGCCTACAATGAGCAGTTCTTC; CDR3: CSSSYSPGAYNEQFF
D: -; J: TRBJ1-6; size: many; V: TRBV7-2; DNA: TGTGCCAGCAGCTTAGAAGGGCAAGGGAGGGCACCCCTCCACTTT; CDR3: CASSLEGQGRAPLHF
D: TRBD1; J: TRBJ2-7; size: few; V: TRBV7-6; DNA: TGTGCCAGCAGCTCGACAGGGTTCGATTACGAGCAGTACTTC; CDR3: CASSSTGFDYEQYF
D: -; J: TRBJ1-4; size: few; V: TRBV6-1; DNA: TGTGCCAGCAGTGAAGTCTCGGCAGGGAAAGAAAAACTGTTTTTT; CDR3: CASSEVSAGKEKLFF
D: -; J: TRBJ1-1; size: once; V: TRBV5-1; DNA: TGCGCCAGCAGCCCTACCCGGTCCCATATGAACACTGAAGCTTTCTTT; CDR3: CASSPTRSHMNTEAFF
D: -; J: TRBJ1-6; size: many; V: TRBV7-9; DNA: TGTGCCAGCAGTTTGGGCAATTCACCCCTCCACTTT; CDR3: CASSLGNSPLHF
D: -; J: TRBJ1-5; size: few; V: TRBV6-2/TRBV6-3; DNA: TGTGCCAGCAGTGAATACAGAGAGCCCCAGCATTTT; CDR3: CASSEYREPQHF
D: TRBD2; J: TRBJ2-1; size: -; V: TRBV4-3; DNA: TGCGCCAGCAGCCAAGCCTCTAGCGGGGTGAATGAGCAGTTCTTC; CDR3: CASSQASSGVNEQFF